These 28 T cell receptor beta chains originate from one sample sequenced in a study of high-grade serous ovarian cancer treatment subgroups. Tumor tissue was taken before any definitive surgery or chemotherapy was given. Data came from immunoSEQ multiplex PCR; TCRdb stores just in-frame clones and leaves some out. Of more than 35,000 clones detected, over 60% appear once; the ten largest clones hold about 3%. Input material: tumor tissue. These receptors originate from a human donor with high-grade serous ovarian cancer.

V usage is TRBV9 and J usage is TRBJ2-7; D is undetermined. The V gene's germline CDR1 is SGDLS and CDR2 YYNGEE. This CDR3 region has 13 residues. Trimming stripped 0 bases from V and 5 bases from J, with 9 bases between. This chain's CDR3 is CASSVAPGNEQYF. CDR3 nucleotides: TGTGCCAGCAGCGTAGCTCCGGGCAACGAGCAGTACTTC.

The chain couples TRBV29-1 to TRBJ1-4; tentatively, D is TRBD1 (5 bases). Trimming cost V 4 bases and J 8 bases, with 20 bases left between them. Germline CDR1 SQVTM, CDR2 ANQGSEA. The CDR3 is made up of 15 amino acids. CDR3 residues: CSVGRGSGRGEKLFF. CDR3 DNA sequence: TGCAGCGTTGGTAGGGGCTCAGGGAGGGGCGAAAAACTGTTTTTT.

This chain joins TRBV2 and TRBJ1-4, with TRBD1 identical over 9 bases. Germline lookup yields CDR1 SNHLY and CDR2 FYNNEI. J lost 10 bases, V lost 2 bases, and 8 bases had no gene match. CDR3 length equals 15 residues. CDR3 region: CASSESGQGLGKLFF. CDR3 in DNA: TGTGCCAGCAGTGAATCGGGACAGGGCCTGGGAAAACTGTTTTTT.

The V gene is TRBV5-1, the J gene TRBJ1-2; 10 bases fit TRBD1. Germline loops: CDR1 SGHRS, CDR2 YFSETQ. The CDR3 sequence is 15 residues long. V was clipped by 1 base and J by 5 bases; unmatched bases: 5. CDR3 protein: CASSLMRDRGYGYTF. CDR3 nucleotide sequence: TGCGCCAGCAGCTTGATGCGGGACAGGGGTTATGGCTACACCTTC. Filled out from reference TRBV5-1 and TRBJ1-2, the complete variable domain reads KAGVTQTPRYLIKTRGQQVTLSCSPISGHRSVSWYQQTPGQGLQFLFEYFSETQRNKGNFPGRFSGRQFSNSRSEMNVSTLELGDSALYLCASSLMRDRGYGYTFGSGTRLTVV.

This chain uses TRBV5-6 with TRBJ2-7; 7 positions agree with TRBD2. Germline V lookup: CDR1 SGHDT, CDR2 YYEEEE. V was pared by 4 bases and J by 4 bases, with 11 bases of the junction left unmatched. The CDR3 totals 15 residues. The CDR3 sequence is CASSRGLLSRYEQYF. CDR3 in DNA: TGTGCCAGCAGCAGGGGACTATTAAGTCGTTACGAGCAGTACTTC.

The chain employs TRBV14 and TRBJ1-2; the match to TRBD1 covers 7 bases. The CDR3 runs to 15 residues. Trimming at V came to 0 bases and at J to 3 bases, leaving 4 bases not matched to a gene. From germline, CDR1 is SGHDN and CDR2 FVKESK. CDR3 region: CASSQDAGQYYGYTF. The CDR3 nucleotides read TGTGCCAGCAGCCAAGACGCGGGACAGTACTATGGCTACACCTTC.

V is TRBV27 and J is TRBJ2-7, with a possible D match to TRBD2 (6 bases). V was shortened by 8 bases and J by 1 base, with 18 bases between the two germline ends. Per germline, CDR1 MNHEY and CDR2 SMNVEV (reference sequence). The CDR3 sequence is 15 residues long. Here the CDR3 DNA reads TGTGCCAGCGCCTTGGGACTCGCGTCTTCCTACGAGCAGTACTTC. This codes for CASALGLASSYEQYF.

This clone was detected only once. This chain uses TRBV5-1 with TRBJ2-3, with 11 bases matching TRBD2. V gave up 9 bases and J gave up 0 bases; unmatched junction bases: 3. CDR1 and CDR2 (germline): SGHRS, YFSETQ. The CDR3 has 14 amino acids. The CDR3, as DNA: TGCGCCACCCGACTAGCGGGGAGCACAGATACGCAGTATTTT. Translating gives CATRLAGSTDTQYF.

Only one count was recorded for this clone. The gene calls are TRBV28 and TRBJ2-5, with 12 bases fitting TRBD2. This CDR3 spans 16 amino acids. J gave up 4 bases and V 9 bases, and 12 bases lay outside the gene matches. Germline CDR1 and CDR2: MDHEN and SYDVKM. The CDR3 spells CARASGRAALGETQYF. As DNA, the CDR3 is TGTGCCAGAGCTAGCGGGAGGGCCGCGTTGGGAGAGACCCAGTACTTC.

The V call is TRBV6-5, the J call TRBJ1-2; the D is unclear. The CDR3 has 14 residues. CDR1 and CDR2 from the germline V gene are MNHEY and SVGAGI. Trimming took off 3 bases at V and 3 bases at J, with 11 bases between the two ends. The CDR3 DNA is TGTGCCAGCAGTTATGGCGCAATCGACTATGGCTACACCTTC. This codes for CASSYGAIDYGYTF.

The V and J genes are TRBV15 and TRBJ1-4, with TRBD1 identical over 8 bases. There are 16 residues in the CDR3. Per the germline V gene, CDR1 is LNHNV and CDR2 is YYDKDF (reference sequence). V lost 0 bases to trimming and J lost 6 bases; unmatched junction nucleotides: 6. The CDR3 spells CATSRDPGTGDEKLFF. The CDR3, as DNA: TGTGCCACCAGCAGAGATCCCGGGACAGGTGATGAAAAACTGTTTTTT.

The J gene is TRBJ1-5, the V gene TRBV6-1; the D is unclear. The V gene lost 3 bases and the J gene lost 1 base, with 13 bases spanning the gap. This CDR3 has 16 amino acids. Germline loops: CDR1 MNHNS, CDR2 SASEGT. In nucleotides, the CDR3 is TGTGCCAGCAGTGAGTTGGGGTACGGAAGCAATCAGCCCCAGCATTTT. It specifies CASSELGYGSNQPQHF.

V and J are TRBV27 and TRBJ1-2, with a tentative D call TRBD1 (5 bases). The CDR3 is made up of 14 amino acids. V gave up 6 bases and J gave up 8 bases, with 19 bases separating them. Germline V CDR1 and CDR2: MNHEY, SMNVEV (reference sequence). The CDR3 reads CASSHLGGELGYTF. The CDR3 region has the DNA TGTGCCAGCAGCCACCTTGGGGGAGAGTTGGGCTACACCTTC.

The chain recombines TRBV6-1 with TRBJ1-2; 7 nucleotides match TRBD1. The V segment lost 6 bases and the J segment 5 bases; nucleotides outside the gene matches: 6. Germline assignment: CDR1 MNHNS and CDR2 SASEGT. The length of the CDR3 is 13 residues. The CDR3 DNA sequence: TGTGCCAGCAGCTGGGACAGCCAATATGGCTACACCTTC. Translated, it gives CASSWDSQYGYTF.

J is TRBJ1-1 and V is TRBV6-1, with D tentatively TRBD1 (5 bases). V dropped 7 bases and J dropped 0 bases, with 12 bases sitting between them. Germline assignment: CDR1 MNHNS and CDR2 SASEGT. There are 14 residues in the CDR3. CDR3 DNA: TGTGCCAGCAATAGAAGGGACCTGAACACTGAAGCTTTCTTT. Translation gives CASNRRDLNTEAFF.

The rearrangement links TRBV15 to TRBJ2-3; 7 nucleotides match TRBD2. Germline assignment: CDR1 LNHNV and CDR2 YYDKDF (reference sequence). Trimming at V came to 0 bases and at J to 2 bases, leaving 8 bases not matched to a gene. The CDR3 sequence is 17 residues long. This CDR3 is CATSRDLRAGDTDTQYF. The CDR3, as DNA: TGTGCCACCAGCAGAGATCTAAGGGCGGGGGACACAGATACGCAGTATTTT.

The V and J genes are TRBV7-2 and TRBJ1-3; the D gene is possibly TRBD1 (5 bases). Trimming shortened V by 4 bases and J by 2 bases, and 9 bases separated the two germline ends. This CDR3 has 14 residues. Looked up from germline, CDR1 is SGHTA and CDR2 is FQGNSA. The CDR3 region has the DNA TGTGCCAGCAGCTCACAGGCTGCTGGAAACACCATATATTTT. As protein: CASSSQAAGNTIYF. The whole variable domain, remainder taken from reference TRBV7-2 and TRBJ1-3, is GAGVSQSPSNKVTEKGKDVELRCDPISGHTALYWYRQSLGQGLEFLIYFQGNSAPDKSGLPSDRFSAERTGGSVSTLTIQRTQQEDSAVYLCASSSQAAGNTIYFGEGSWLTVV.

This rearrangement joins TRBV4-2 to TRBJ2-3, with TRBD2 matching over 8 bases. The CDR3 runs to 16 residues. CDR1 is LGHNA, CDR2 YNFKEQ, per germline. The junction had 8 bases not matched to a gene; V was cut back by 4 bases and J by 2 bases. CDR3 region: CASSRGSSGDTDTQYF. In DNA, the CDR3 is TGTGCCAGCAGCCGAGGTAGTAGCGGGGACACAGATACGCAGTATTTT.

CDR3 DNA: TGTGCCACCAGCAGAAATCCGGGACTAGCGTCCAATGAGCAGTTCTTC. Translation: CATSRNPGLASNEQFF. The genes are TRBV15 and TRBJ2-1; 10 bases align to TRBD2. V was pared by 2 bases and J by 6 bases, with 7 bases of the junction left unmatched. The CDR3 spans 16 residues. Germline CDR1 is LNHNV and CDR2 is YYDKDF (reference sequence).

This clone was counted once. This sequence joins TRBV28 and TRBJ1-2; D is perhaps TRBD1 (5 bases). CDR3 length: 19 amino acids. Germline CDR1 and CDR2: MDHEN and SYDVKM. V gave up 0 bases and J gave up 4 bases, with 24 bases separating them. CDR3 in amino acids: CASSLCIMARGDPRYGYTF. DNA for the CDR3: TGTGCCAGCAGTTTATGCATAATGGCGCGAGGGGATCCCCGCTATGGCTACACCTTC.

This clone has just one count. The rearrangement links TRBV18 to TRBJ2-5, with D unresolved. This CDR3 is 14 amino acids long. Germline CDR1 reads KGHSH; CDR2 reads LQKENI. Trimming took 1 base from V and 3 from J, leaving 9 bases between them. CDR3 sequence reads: CASSPQRGKETQYF. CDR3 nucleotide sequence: TGTGCCAGCTCACCACAACGAGGAAAAGAGACCCAGTACTTC.

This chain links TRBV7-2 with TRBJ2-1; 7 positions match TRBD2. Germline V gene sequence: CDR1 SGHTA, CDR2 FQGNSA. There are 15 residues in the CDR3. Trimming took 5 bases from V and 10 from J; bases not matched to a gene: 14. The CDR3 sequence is CASSLTSRLPREQFF. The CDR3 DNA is TGTGCCAGCAGCCTGACTAGCAGGCTTCCCCGGGAGCAGTTCTTC.

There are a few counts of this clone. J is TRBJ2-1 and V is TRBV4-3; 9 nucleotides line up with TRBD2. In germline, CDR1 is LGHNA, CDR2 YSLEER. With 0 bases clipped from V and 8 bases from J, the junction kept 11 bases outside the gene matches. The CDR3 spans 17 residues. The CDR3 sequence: CASSQDSASGILDEQFF. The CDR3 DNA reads TGCGCCAGCAGCCAAGATTCGGCTAGCGGGATATTAGATGAGCAGTTCTTC.

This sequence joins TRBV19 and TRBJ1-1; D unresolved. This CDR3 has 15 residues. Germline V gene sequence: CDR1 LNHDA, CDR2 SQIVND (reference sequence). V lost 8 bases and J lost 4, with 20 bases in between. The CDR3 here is CASVRVTFWGTEAFF. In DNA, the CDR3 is TGTGCCAGTGTACGGGTGACCTTTTGGGGCACTGAAGCTTTCTTT. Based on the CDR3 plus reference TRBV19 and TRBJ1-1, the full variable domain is DGGITQSPKYLFRKEGQNVTLSCEQNLNHDAMYWYRQDPGQGLRLIYYSQIVNDFQKGDIAEGYSVSREKKESFPLTVTSAQKNPTAFYLCASVRVTFWGTEAFFGQGTRLTVV.

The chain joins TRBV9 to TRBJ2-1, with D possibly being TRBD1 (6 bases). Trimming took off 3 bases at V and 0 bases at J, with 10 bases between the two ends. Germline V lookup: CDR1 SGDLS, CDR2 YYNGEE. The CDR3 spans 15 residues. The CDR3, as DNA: TGTGCCAGCAGCGATACAGGGAGCTCCTACAATGAGCAGTTCTTC. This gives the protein CASSDTGSSYNEQFF.

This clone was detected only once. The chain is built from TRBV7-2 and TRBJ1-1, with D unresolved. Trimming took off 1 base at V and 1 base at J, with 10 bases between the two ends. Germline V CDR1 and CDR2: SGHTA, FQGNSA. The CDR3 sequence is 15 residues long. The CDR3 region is CASSLGIRPNTEAFF. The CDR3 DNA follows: TGTGCCAGCAGCTTAGGCATTCGACCGAACACTGAAGCTTTCTTT.

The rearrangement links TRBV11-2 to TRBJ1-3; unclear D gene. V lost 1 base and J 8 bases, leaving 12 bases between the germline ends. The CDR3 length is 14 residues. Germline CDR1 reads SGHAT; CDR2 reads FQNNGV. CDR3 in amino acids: CASSLVLPRDTIYF. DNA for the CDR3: TGTGCCAGCAGCTTAGTACTACCGCGGGACACCATATATTTT.

In DNA, the CDR3 is TGTGCCATCAGTGAGTCGCAACTAGCGGGAGTCCAAGAGACCCAGTACTTC. Translation: CAISESQLAGVQETQYF. The V gene is TRBV10-3, the J gene TRBJ2-5, with 11 bases that match TRBD2. This CDR3 comprises 17 residues. V lost 0 bases, J lost 1 base, and 4 bases stayed unmatched. CDR1 and CDR2 from the germline V gene are ENHRY and SYGVKD.